Below are 9 T cell receptor beta chains sequenced from a single sample in a study of post-analysis software for immune sequencing data. General study findings and limits: Five TRBV segments, including TRBV5-6, TRBV5-1 and TRBV20-1, were more frequent in patients than controls.

No cognate antigen is known for these TCRs. Each TCR beta cDNA library carried unique molecular identifiers. TCRdb re-analysed the PCR reads in MiXCR, keeping a single row per CDR3 protein. The sample has approximately 730,000 distinct CDR3 sequences, about half seen once. The source material was blood. The receptors originated from a girl aged 5-17 years with multiple sclerosis.

CDR3 in amino acids: CSAVSLAGVVETQYF. CDR3 nucleotide sequence: TGCAGTGCTGTGAGCCTAGCGGGAGTAGTAGAGACCCAGTACTTC. The rearrangement joins TRBV20-1 to TRBJ2-5; 10 bases align to TRBD2. The trim removed 5 bases at V and 4 bases at J, leaving 10 bases unmatched. The CDR3 covers 15 residues. The V gene's germline CDR1 is DFQATT and CDR2 SNEGSKA (reference sequence).

The chain links TRBV24-1 to TRBJ2-3, with TRBD2 identical over 10 bases. Germline CDR1 is KGHDR and CDR2 is SFDVKD. The CDR3 runs to 16 residues. V shed 3 bases and J 4 bases; nucleotides not matched to a gene: 6. DNA for the CDR3: TGTGCCACCAGTGATCCCGCTAGCGGGAGCCCAGATACGCAGTATTTT. It encodes CATSDPASGSPDTQYF.

V gene TRBV4-2 combines with J gene TRBJ1-1, with TRBD1 identical over 7 bases. CDR3 size: 16 residues. Trimming removed 5 bases from V and 4 bases from J; junction bases left unmatched: 13. Germline lookup yields CDR1 LGHNA and CDR2 YNFKEQ. The CDR3 region is CASSESAGTEGTEAFF. The CDR3 DNA follows: TGTGCCAGCAGCGAAAGCGCCGGGACAGAGGGCACTGAAGCTTTCTTT.

The chain uses TRBV9 and TRBJ1-2, with a possible D match to TRBD1 (6 bases). The germline V gene has CDR1 SGDLS and CDR2 YYNGEE. Trimming stripped 7 bases from V and 4 bases from J, with 17 bases between. This CDR3 contains 14 residues. DNA for the CDR3: TGTGCCAGCGGAGGGGGGACGGGGACCTATGGCTACACCTTC. Its translation is CASGGGTGTYGYTF.

J is TRBJ1-5 and V is TRBV5-5; D unclear. The V end lost 3 bases, the J end lost 3 bases, and 10 bases lay between the germline ends. The CDR3 loop spans 14 amino acids. Germline-derived CDR1 and CDR2 are SGHKS and YYEKEE (reference sequence). The CDR3 protein is CASSSRANNQPQHF. CDR3 bases: TGTGCCAGCAGCTCCCGGGCTAACAATCAGCCCCAGCATTTT.

The chain has TRBV7-6 and TRBJ1-1; no clear D. Germline CDR1 is SGHVS and CDR2 is FNYEAQ. The V gene lost 3 bases and the J gene lost 5 bases, with 10 bases spanning the gap. The CDR3 sequence is 13 residues long. The CDR3: CASSFRRETEAFF. As DNA, the CDR3 is TGTGCCAGCAGCTTCCGGAGGGAGACTGAAGCTTTCTTT.

The chain combines TRBV7-8 with TRBJ2-7; 7 positions agree with TRBD1. Germline V gives CDR1 SGHVS, CDR2 FQNEAQ. This CDR3 spans 15 amino acids. The ends lost 3 bases at V and 0 bases at J; junction bases unmatched: 5. The CDR3 DNA reads TGTGCCAGCAGCTTGACCGGGACAGTCTCCTACGAGCAGTACTTC. It codes for CASSLTGTVSYEQYF.

The chain has TRBV28 and TRBJ2-7; D is possibly TRBD1 (5 bases). This CDR3 comprises 12 residues. Germline CDR1 and CDR2: MDHEN and SYDVKM. V was cut by 5 bases and J by 7 bases, with 12 bases left in between. CDR3 in DNA: TGTGCCAGCAGTCTGTTAAAGGGGGAGCAGTACTTC. This codes for CASSLLKGEQYF.

The table lists this clonotype with a few counts. The rearrangement uses TRBV20-1 and TRBJ2-7; 7 bases match TRBD2. V lost 4 bases to trimming and J lost 4 bases; unmatched junction nucleotides: 4. CDR3 length equals 12 residues. Per germline, CDR1 DFQATT and CDR2 SNEGSKA (reference sequence). The CDR3: CSAMTSKYEQYF. For the CDR3, the DNA is TGCAGTGCTATGACTAGCAAGTACGAGCAGTACTTC.